These 14 T cell receptor beta chains share one sample of origin, sequenced in a study of cytomegalovirus exposure and HLA in healthy donors. This table comes from immunoSEQ multiplex PCR, and its TCRdb copy is limited to in-frame clones, with some not included. The data show about 82,000 clones, over 85% seen once. The sample was PBMCs. Source of these receptors: a woman between 18 and 29 years old in good health and CMV-seronegative.

The chain carries TRBV18 and TRBJ1-1; D unresolved. Trimming cost V 3 bases and J 8 bases, with 13 bases left between them. Germline V CDR1 and CDR2: KGHSH, LQKENI. This CDR3 is 13 amino acids long. Here the CDR3 reads CASSPQEGTEAFF. The CDR3, as DNA: TGTGCCAGCTCACCCCAGGAGGGAACGGAAGCTTTCTTT.

The genes are TRBV2 and TRBJ2-5, with D maybe TRBD1 (6 bases). This CDR3 is 15 amino acids long. Trimming stripped 10 bases from V and 5 bases from J, with 23 bases between. Germline CDR1 SNHLY, CDR2 FYNNEI. The CDR3 DNA follows: TGTGCCACCAAGCGAGGGGCAGGGGTGCGGGAGACCCAGTACTTC. It encodes CATKRGAGVRETQYF.

The chain recombines TRBV18 with TRBJ2-7; no firm D call. Trimming shortened V by 5 bases and J by 3 bases, and 8 bases separated the two germline ends. The germline V gene has CDR1 KGHSH and CDR2 LQKENI. The CDR3 is 12 amino acids. CDR3: CASSSTDYEQYF. Here the CDR3 DNA reads TGTGCCAGCTCATCCACTGACTACGAGCAGTACTTC.

J is TRBJ2-7 and V is TRBV11-2; D perhaps matches TRBD1 (6 bases). The CDR3 length is 16 residues. Trimming shortened V by 5 bases and J by 3 bases, and 20 bases separated the two germline ends. CDR1 and CDR2 (germline): SGHAT, FQNNGV. CDR3 in DNA: TGTGCCAGCAGCGATCTACAGGGAAGGGGGTACTACGAGCAGTACTTC. It codes for CASSDLQGRGYYEQYF.

The V gene is TRBV19, the J gene TRBJ2-3; no reliable D call. CDR1 and CDR2 (germline): LNHDA, SQIVND (reference sequence). The V and J ends lost 5 bases and 6 bases respectively, with 12 bases between them. The CDR3 consists of 13 residues. In nucleotides, the CDR3 is TGTGCCAGTAGTCTCCCCTTCGTCGATACGCAGTATTTT. This sequence encodes CASSLPFVDTQYF.

The V gene is TRBV2, the J gene TRBJ1-2; 8 bases line up with TRBD1. The germline CDR1 and CDR2 sequences are SNHLY and FYNNEI. With V trimmed by 1 base and J by 4 bases, 2 bases remained unmatched. The CDR3 runs to 14 residues. The CDR3 coding sequence is TGTGCCAGCAGTGAAGGACAGGGGCCCTATGGCTACACCTTC. It is translated as CASSEGQGPYGYTF.

The rearrangement uses TRBV20-1 and TRBJ1-3; D is unclear. CDR3 length equals 11 residues. Germline V gene lookup returns CDR1 DFQATT and CDR2 SNEGSKA (reference sequence). The CDR3 DNA sequence: TGCAGGGCCTCGTCTGGAAACACCATATATTTT. It is translated as CRASSGNTIYF.

The chain employs TRBV25-1 and TRBJ1-2; no reliable D call. Germline values: CDR1 MGHDK, CDR2 SYGVNS. The CDR3 loop spans 13 amino acids. The V and J ends lost 3 bases and 5 bases respectively, with 10 bases between them. This CDR3 is CASSDGGRYGYTF. As DNA, the CDR3 is TGTGCCAGCAGTGATGGAGGGCGGTATGGCTACACCTTC.

The chain couples TRBV6-1 to TRBJ2-2; a weak D match, TRBD1 (5 bases). V shed 7 bases and J shed 4 bases, with 13 bases lying between them. Per the germline V gene, CDR1 is MNHNS and CDR2 is SASEGT. The CDR3 has 14 residues. CDR3 residues: CASKAGAGTGELFF. CDR3 nucleotides: TGTGCCAGCAAGGCTGGGGCAGGCACCGGGGAGCTGTTTTTT.

V usage is TRBV6-6 and J usage is TRBJ1-4; a weak D match, TRBD1 (5 bases). This CDR3 is 16 amino acids long. The V gene's germline CDR1 is MNHNY and CDR2 SVGAGI (reference sequence). The V end was cut by 0 bases, the J end by 5 bases, with 13 bases between. The DNA of the CDR3 is TGTGCCAGCAGTTACTCGACGGGACTCCAAAATGAAAAACTGTTTTTT. Its protein product is CASSYSTGLQNEKLFF.

The chain is built from TRBV30 and TRBJ2-2; 7 bases fit TRBD2. With 5 bases clipped from V and 2 bases from J, the junction kept 8 bases outside the gene matches. Germline-derived CDR1 and CDR2 are GTSNPN and SVGIG (reference sequence). The CDR3 covers 15 residues. The chain's CDR3 is CAWGGRALNTGELFF. The CDR3 bases are TGTGCCTGGGGTGGGAGGGCCCTAAACACCGGGGAGCTGTTTTTT.

The gene calls are TRBV7-2 and TRBJ1-2; D is possibly TRBD1 (5 bases). V was trimmed by 5 bases and J by 0 bases, leaving 13 bases between them. The CDR3 has 15 residues. CDR1 and CDR2 from the germline V gene are SGHTA and FQGNSA. CDR3: CASSPRTNSNYGYTF. DNA for the CDR3: TGTGCCAGCAGCCCGCGGACAAACTCTAACTATGGCTACACCTTC.

The J gene is TRBJ2-2, the V gene TRBV9, with D maybe TRBD2 (6 bases). Trimming took 2 bases from V and 2 from J, leaving 10 bases between them. CDR3 size: 15 residues. Germline V gene lookup returns CDR1 SGDLS and CDR2 YYNGEE. CDR3 residues: CASSVLAVNTGELFF. The CDR3, as DNA: TGTGCCAGCAGCGTGTTAGCGGTAAACACCGGGGAGCTGTTTTTT. Together with reference TRBV9 and TRBJ2-2, the CDR3 gives the full variable domain: DSGVTQTPKHLITATGQRVTLRCSPRSGDLSVYWYQQSLDQGLQFLIQYYNGEERAKGNILERFSAQQFPDLHSELNLSSLELGDSALYFCASSVLAVNTGELFFGEGSRLTVL.

The J gene is TRBJ1-4, the V gene TRBV6-1; D call uncertain. CDR3 size: 15 residues. Germline CDR1 MNHNS, CDR2 SASEGT. V shed 4 bases and J shed 4 bases, with 13 bases lying between them. CDR3 DNA sequence: TGTGCCAGCAGTGCCGACCCTCGCGGTAATGAAAAACTGTTTTTT. Translated: CASSADPRGNEKLFF.